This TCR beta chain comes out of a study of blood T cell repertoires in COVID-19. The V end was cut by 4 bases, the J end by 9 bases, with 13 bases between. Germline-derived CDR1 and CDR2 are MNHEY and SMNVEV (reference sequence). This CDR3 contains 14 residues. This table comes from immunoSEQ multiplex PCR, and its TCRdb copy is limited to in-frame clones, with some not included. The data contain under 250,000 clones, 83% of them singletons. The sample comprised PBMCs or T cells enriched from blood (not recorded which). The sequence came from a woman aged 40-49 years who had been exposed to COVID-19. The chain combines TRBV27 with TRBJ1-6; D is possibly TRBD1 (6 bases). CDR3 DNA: TGTGCCAGCAGTTATGGGGGGGCTCGTTCACCCCTCCACTTT. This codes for CASSYGGARSPLHF.